The rows below give T cell receptor beta chains drawn from one sample of a study of T cells after posttransplantation cyclophosphamide. Only in-frame clones appear in the TCRdb table, and some are missing; sequencing was by immunoSEQ multiplex PCR. The table lists some 34,000 clones, around 80% of them singletons. The source was CD4+ T cells sorted from blood, collected approximately 2,000 days after a stem cell transplant with posttransplant cyclophosphamide. These receptors were taken from a female patient in her forties or fifties who received an allogeneic stem cell transplant from a related donor, was CMV-positive, and had no GVHD. A subset of T cells may come from the graft donor. The CDR3 runs from the conserved cysteine through the conserved F or W. The order of the fields is J gene, D gene, V gene, CDR3 protein. A D gene is named only where the DNA matches it firmly.

J gene: TRBJ2-7
D gene: TRBD1
V gene: TRBV10-3
CDR3 protein: CASAGDRYEQYF

J gene: TRBJ1-5
D gene: TRBD1
V gene: TRBV6-6
CDR3 protein: CASSWTGNQPQHF

J gene: TRBJ1-2
D gene: NA
V gene: TRBV20-1
CDR3 protein: CSGGEGRGYTF

J gene: TRBJ1-3
D gene: TRBD1
V gene: TRBV19
CDR3 protein: CASNPTGGRGNTIYF

J gene: NA
D gene: NA
V gene: TRBV11-2
CDR3 protein: CASSLAGTGEQYF

J gene: TRBJ1-5
D gene: NA
V gene: TRBV7-3
CDR3 protein: CASNPIVGGNQPQHF

J gene: TRBJ2-5
D gene: NA
V gene: TRBV5-1
CDR3 protein: CASSLENTQETQYF

J gene: TRBJ1-1
D gene: NA
V gene: TRBV10-3
CDR3 protein: CAISEDRTNTEAFF

J gene: TRBJ1-6
D gene: NA
V gene: TRBV28
CDR3 protein: CASVQAASYNSPLHF

J gene: TRBJ2-7
D gene: TRBD1
V gene: TRBV5-4
CDR3 protein: CASSLDPTGVYEQYF

J gene: TRBJ1-1
D gene: NA
V gene: TRBV12-2
CDR3 protein: CASRLVPRLHLWNTEAFF

J gene: TRBJ2-3
D gene: NA
V gene: TRBV7-2
CDR3 protein: CASSLDLGRDTQYF

J gene: TRBJ2-5
D gene: NA
V gene: TRBV7-3
CDR3 protein: CASSLTGGGQEAQYF

J gene: TRBJ1-2
D gene: NA
V gene: TRBV7-6
CDR3 protein: CASSSGQLYGYTF

J gene: TRBJ1-1
D gene: TRBD1
V gene: TRBV19
CDR3 protein: CASSFGQGAAAFF

J gene: TRBJ1-6
D gene: TRBD1
V gene: TRBV6-1
CDR3 protein: CASSPRQGNSPLHF